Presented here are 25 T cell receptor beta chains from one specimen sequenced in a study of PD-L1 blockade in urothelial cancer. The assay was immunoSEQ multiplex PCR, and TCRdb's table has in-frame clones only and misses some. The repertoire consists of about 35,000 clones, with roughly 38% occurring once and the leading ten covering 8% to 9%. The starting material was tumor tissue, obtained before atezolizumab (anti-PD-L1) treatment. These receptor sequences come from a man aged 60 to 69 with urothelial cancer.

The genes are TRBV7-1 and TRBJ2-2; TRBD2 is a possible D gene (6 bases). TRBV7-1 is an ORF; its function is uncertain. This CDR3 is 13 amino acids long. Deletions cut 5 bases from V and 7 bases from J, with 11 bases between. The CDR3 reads CASSPTSVGELFF. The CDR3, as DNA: TGTGCCAGCAGCCCGACTAGTGTCGGGGAGCTGTTTTTT.

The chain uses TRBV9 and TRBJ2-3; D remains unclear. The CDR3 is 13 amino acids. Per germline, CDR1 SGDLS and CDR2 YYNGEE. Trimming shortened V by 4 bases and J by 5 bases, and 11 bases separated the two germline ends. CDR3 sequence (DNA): TGTGCCAGCAGCTCCCGAAAGGAAGATACGCAGTATTTT. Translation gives CASSSRKEDTQYF.

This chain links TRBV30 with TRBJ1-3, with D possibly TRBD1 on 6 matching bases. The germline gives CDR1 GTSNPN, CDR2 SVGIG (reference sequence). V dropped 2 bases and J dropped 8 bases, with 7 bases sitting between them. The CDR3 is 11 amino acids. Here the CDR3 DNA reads TGTGCCTGGAGTACAGGGTACACCATATATTTT. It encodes CAWSTGYTIYF.

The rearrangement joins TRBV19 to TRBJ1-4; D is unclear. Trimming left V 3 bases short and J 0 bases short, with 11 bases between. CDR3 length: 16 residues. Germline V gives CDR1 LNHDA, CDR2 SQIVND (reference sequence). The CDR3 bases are TGTGCCAGTAGTATCTCGGGGATTGCAACTAATGAAAAACTGTTTTTT. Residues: CASSISGIATNEKLFF.

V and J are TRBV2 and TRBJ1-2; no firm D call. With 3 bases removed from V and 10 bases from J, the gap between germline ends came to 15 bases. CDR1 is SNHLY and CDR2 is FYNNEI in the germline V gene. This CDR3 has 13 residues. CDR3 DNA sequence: TGTGCCAGCAGTGAGCAGCAGAACCAAGACTACACCTTC. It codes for CASSEQQNQDYTF.

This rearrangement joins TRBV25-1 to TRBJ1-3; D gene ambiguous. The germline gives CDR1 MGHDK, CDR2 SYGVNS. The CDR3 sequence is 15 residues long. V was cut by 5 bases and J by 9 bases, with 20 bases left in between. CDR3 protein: CASSTPGRGSGTIYF. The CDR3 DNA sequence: TGTGCCAGCAGTACCCCCGGACGGGGTTCCGGCACCATATATTTT.

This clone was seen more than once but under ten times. The CDR3 bases are TGTGCCAGCAGTTACTCTCGCCCCTCAGCAGATACGCAGTATTTT. This codes for CASSYSRPSADTQYF. The chain has TRBV6-8 and TRBJ2-3; D gene ambiguous. The CDR3 runs 15 residues. Deletions cut 0 bases from V and 4 bases from J, with 11 bases between. Germline assignment: CDR1 MNHGY and CDR2 SAAAGT.

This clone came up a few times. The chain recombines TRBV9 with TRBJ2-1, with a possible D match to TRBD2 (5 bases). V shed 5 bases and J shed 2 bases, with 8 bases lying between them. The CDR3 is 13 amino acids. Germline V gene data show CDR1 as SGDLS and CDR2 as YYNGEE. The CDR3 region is CASSAGTYNEQFF. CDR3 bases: TGTGCCAGCAGTGCCGGGACCTACAATGAGCAGTTCTTC.

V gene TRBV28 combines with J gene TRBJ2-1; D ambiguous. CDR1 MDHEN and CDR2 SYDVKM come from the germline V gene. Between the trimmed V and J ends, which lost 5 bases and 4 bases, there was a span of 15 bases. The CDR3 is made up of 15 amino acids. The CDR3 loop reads CASSPPNSRYNEQFF. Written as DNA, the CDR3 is TGTGCCAGCAGTCCCCCAAACTCCCGGTACAATGAGCAGTTCTTC. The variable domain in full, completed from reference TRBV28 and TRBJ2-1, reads DVKVTQSSRYLVKRTGEKVFLECVQDMDHENMFWYRQDPGLGLRLIYFSYDVKMKEKGDIPEGYSVSREKKERFSLILESASTNQTSMYLCASSPPNSRYNEQFFGPGTRLTVL.

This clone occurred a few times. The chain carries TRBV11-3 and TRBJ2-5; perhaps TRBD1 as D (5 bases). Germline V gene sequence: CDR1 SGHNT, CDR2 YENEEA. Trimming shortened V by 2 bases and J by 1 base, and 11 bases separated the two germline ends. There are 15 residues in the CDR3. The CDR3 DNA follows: TGTGCCAGCAGCTTAAAAAGGGGCTTCCAAGAGACCCAGTACTTC. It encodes CASSLKRGFQETQYF.

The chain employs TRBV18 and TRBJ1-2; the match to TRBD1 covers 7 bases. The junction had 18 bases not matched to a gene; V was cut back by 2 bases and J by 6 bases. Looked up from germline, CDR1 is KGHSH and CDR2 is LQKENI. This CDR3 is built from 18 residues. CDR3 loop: CASSPGTDFISGKDGYTF. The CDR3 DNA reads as TGTGCCAGCTCACCAGGGACAGACTTTATTTCGGGTAAAGATGGCTACACCTTC.

Here the CDR3 reads CASSNRGPYGYTF. For the CDR3, the DNA is TGTGCCAGTAGTAACAGGGGGCCCTATGGCTACACCTTC. The chain uses TRBV19 and TRBJ1-2, with 9 bases lining up with TRBD1. V trimming: 4 bases; J trimming: 4 bases; junction bases outside the gene matches: 1. Per the germline V gene, CDR1 is LNHDA and CDR2 is SQIVND (reference sequence). The CDR3 loop spans 13 amino acids.

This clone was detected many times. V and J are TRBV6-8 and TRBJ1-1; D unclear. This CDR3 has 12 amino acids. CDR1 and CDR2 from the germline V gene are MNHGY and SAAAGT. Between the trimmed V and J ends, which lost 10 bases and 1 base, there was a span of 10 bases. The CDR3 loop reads CAIVAQNTEAFF. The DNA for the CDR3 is TGTGCCATCGTTGCCCAGAACACTGAAGCTTTCTTT.

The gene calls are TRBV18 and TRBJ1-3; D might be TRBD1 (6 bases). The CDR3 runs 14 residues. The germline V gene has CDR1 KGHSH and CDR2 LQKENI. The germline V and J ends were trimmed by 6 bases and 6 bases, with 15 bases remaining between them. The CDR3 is CASSAGAKENTIYF. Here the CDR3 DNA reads TGTGCCAGCTCCGCAGGGGCGAAAGAAAACACCATATATTTT.

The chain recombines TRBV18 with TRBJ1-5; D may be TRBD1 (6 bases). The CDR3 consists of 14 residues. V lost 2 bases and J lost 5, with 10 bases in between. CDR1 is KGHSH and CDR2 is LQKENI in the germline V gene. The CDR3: CASSPTGQDQPQHF. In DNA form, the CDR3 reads TGTGCCAGCTCACCAACAGGGCAGGATCAGCCCCAGCATTTT. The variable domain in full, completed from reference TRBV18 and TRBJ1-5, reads NAGVMQNPRHLVRRRGQEARLRCSPMKGHSHVYWYRQLPEEGLKFMVYLQKENIIDESGMPKERFSAEFPKEGPSILRIQQVVRGDSAAYFCASSPTGQDQPQHFGDGTRLSIL.

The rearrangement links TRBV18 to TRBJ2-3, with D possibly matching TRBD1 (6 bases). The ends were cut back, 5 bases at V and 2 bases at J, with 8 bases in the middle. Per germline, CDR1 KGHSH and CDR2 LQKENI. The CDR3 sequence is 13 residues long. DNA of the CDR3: TGTGCCAGCTCAACAGGGTTCACAGATACGCAGTATTTT. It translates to CASSTGFTDTQYF.

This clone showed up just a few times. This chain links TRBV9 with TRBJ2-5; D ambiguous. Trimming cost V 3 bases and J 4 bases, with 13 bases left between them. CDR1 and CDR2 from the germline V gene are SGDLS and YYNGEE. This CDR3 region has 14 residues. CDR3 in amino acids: CASSDLEVGETQYF. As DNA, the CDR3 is TGTGCCAGCAGCGACCTAGAAGTGGGAGAGACCCAGTACTTC.

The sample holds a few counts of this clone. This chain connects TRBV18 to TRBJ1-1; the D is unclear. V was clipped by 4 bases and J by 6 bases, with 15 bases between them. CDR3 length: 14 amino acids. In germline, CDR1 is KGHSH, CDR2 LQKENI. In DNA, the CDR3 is TGTGCCAGCTCACAGAGTAAGGGCGCTTCTGAAGCTTTCTTT. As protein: CASSQSKGASEAFF.

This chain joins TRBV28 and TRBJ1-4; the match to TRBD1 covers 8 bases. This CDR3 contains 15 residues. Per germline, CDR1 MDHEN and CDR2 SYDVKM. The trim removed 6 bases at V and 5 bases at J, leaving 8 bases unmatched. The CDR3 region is CASRSGDRRNEKLFF. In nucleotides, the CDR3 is TGTGCCAGCAGGTCGGGGGACAGGCGAAATGAAAAACTGTTTTTT.

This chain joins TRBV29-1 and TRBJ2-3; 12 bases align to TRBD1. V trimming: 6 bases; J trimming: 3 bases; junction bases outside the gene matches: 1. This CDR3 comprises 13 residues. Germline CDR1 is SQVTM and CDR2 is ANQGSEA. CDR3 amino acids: CSVGQGATDTQYF. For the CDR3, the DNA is TGCAGCGTGGGACAGGGGGCGACAGATACGCAGTATTTT.

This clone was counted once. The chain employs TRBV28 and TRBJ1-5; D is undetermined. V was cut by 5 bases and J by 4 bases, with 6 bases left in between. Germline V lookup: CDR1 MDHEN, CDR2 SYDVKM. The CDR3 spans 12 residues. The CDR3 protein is CASSRNNQPQHF. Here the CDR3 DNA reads TGTGCCAGCAGTCGTAATAATCAGCCCCAGCATTTT.

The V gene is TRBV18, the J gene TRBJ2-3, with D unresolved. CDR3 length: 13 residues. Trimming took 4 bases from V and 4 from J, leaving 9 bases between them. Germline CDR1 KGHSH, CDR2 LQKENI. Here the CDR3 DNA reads TGTGCCAGCTCACTTCGAAATTCAGATACGCAGTATTTT. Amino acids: CASSLRNSDTQYF. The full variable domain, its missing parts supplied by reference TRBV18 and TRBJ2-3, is NAGVMQNPRHLVRRRGQEARLRCSPMKGHSHVYWYRQLPEEGLKFMVYLQKENIIDESGMPKERFSAEFPKEGPSILRIQQVVRGDSAAYFCASSLRNSDTQYFGPGTRLTVL.

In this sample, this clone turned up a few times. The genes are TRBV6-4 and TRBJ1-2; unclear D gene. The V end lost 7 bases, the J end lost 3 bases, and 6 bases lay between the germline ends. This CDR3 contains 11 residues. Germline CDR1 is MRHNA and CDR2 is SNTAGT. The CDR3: CASNTDYGYTF. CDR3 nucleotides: TGTGCCAGCAATACGGACTATGGCTACACCTTC.

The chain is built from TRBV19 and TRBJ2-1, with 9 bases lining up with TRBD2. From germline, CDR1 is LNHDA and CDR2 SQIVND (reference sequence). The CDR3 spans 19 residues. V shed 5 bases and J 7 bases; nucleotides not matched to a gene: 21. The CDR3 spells CASSVVSRGLAFRSNEQFF. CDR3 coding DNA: TGTGCCAGTAGTGTCGTCTCCCGGGGACTAGCTTTTCGCAGTAATGAGCAGTTCTTC.

In DNA, the CDR3 is TGTGCCAGCAGCTTCGGGGGGCTTAGCAATCAGCCCCAGCATTTT. This translates into CASSFGGLSNQPQHF. The rearrangement uses TRBV11-3 and TRBJ1-5; D might be TRBD1 (6 bases). This CDR3 comprises 15 residues. Trimming removed 3 bases at V and 0 bases at J, with 9 bases between. Germline V gene lookup returns CDR1 SGHNT and CDR2 YENEEA.